The clone carrying this TCR beta chain has just a few counts. Antigen specificity is unknown. Isolation yielded PBMCs, at least 7 million per sample, in every case. This entry belongs to a study of blood T cells in healthy people across ages. General study findings and limits: Estimates of diversity drawn from one million T cells were considered underestimates. Diversity of TCR beta correlated strongly with naive T cell percentage.

Germline lookup yields CDR1 MNHEY and CDR2 SMNVEV (reference sequence). Trimming stripped 7 bases from V and 3 bases from J, with 18 bases between. This CDR3 has 15 residues. Primers used in a second PCR of about 6 to 11 cycles were a sample-barcoded 5' primer and a J-beta primer mix. At least 2.5 million CDR3-containing paired-end reads were obtained per sample. Each CDR3 protein gets one entry after TCRdb re-called the 5' RACE reads with MiXCR. The sample contains about a million distinct CDR3 sequences, approximately 38% of which appear only once. The specimen was blood. This receptor was taken from a young man in good health. The chain recombines TRBV27 with TRBJ1-2; D is ambiguous. The CDR3 region is CASKTGPGWDYGYTF. In DNA form, the CDR3 reads TGTGCCAGCAAAACCGGACCGGGCTGGGACTATGGCTACACCTTC.